This TCR beta chain was identified during a study of OX40 agonist ivuxolimab in advanced cancers. About the study: Males comprised 82.7% of the group, whose mean age was around 62 years (range about 23 to 80).

Germline V lookup: CDR1 KGHSH, CDR2 LQKENI. The V gene end was trimmed by 3 bases and the J gene end by 4 bases; junction bases not matched to a gene: 4. There are 15 residues in the CDR3. The method was immunoSEQ multiplex PCR; TCRdb's version includes in-frame clones alone and lacks a portion of them. Counted here are approximately 65,000 clones, 80% to 90% occurring once; the ten biggest clones make up 0.38%. Of note for this clone: No antigen is known for it.

Regarding the study as a whole: At 0.1 to 3.0 mg/kg, CD4+ and CD8+ blood T cells expanded clonally by week 6. No determination was made of the antigen specificity of the expanded peripheral T cells.

The specimen comprised CD4+ or CD8+ T cells sorted from blood, sampled in a trial of the OX40 agonist ivuxolimab. J is TRBJ2-3 and V is TRBV18; 10 positions agree with TRBD1. The clonotype originates from an adult with an advanced solid tumor such as melanoma, head and neck, liver or kidney cancer. This CDR3 reads CASSPRQGAADTQYF. As DNA, the CDR3 is TGTGCCAGCTCACCTAGACAGGGGGCAGCAGATACGCAGTATTTT.